Sequencing of this T cell receptor (beta chain) was carried out in a study of Graves' ophthalmopathy and Graves' hyperthyroidism. Study results and caveats: Blood also harbored most expanded thyroid clonotypes above 0.001 frequency.

Amplified material comprised TCR beta CDR3 regions derived from RNA transcripts. The workflow started with a first-round RT-PCR run with HTBI primers and then moved on to a second-round multiplex PCR. MiXCR was run by TCRdb on the multiplex PCR reads, yielding one entry per CDR3 protein. The data show around 1.1 million distinct CDR3 sequences, with about 35% seen just once and more than 9.5% held by the top ten. Additional autoimmune diseases, uncontrolled infections, pregnancy or lactation disqualified patients. There are 14 residues in the CDR3. Trimming pared 4 bases from V and 2 bases from J, leaving 12 bases between. CDR1 and CDR2 (germline): DFQATT, SNEGSKA (reference sequence). To note about this clonotype: Its antigen is unknown.

The sequenced sample consisted of peripheral blood or thyroid tissue (not recorded which). This chain uses TRBV20-1 with TRBJ1-5, with D possibly being TRBD1 (6 bases). The TCR sequence derives from an adult man with Graves' hyperthyroidism. CDR3 sequence (DNA): TGCAGTGCTACGAACAGGGCCGGCAATCAGCCCCAGCATTTT. Translation gives CSATNRAGNQPQHF.